Listed below are T cell receptor beta chains from one sample, sequenced in a study of T cell responses to AZD1222 COVID-19 vaccine. The assay was immunoSEQ multiplex PCR, and TCRdb's table has in-frame clones only and misses some. The sample records 120,000 or so clones, roughly 90% being singletons. This specimen was peripheral blood, taken on day 0 of AZD1222 vaccination. The source is an adult in good health. Both conserved end residues are part of each CDR3. The D gene is left open where the match is weak. Clone size appears in some rows only: once, few, many, or a class for an expanded clone.

v_gene	abundance	j_gene	d_gene	CDR3nt	CDR3aa
TRBV19	NA	TRBJ2-2	NA	TGTGCCAGTAGCGACCGCCGCACGAACACCGGGGAGCTGTTTTTT	CASSDRRTNTGELFF
TRBV3-1/TRBV3-2	NA	TRBJ1-1	NA	TGTGCCAGCAGCCAAGACGTGGGAAGGGAAACTGAAGCTTTCTTT	CASSQDVGRETEAFF
TRBV6-5	NA	TRBJ1-2	NA	TGTGCCAGCAGTTACCGACGGTTTCCCAGTGACTATGGCTACACCTTC	CASSYRRFPSDYGYTF
TRBV28	NA	TRBJ1-2	TRBD1	TGTGCCACCACGAAGGGGGCGCCGCATGGCTACACCTTC	CATTKGAPHGYTF
TRBV2	NA	TRBJ1-2	TRBD1	TGTGCCAGCAGGCGACAGGGTAATGGCTACACCTTC	CASRRQGNGYTF
TRBV7-9	NA	TRBJ2-1	NA	TGTGCCAGCAGCTTATGGCGGCTTAGCTCCTACAATGAGCAGTTCTTC	CASSLWRLSSYNEQFF
TRBV13	NA	TRBJ2-1	NA	TGTGCCAGCAGCGCGCAGGGGAGGGAGCAGTTCTTC	CASSAQGREQFF
TRBV7-2	NA	TRBJ1-4	NA	TGTGCCAGCAGCTTAGCGAGCCCCATAGAAAAACTGTTTTTT	CASSLASPIEKLFF
TRBV7-2	NA	TRBJ1-5	TRBD1	TGTGCCAGCAGCGGGACAGGGTTGAGTAATCAGCCCCAGCATTTT	CASSGTGLSNQPQHF
TRBV5-8	NA	TRBJ1-5	NA	TGTGCCAGCAGCTTACTAGGTCAGCCCCAGCATTTT	CASSLLGQPQHF
TRBV3-1/TRBV3-2	once	TRBJ1-5	TRBD1	TGTGCCAGCAGCCGACCCCAGACCGGGACAGCGAATTTTCACGATCAGCCCCAGCATTTT	CASSRPQTGTANFHDQPQHF
TRBV19	once	TRBJ2-7	NA	TGTGCCAGTAGTATTCCCCTTTCCGAGCAGTACTTC	CASSIPLSEQYF
TRBV11-3	NA	TRBJ2-1	TRBD1	TGTGCCAGCAGCTCCGAGCCCGGGACAGGGGACGGTGTTGAGCAGTTCTTC	CASSSEPGTGDGVEQFF
TRBV19	NA	TRBJ1-1	NA	TGTGCCAGTAGTGCCGAAATTCCAGCGGGGGTAGGTGAAGCTTTCTTT	CASSAEIPAGVGEAFF
TRBV27	once	TRBJ2-7	TRBD2	TGTGCCAGCAGTTTAAGCGGGGCAGGGAGGATCTACGAGCAGTACTTC	CASSLSGAGRIYEQYF
TRBV6-5	NA	TRBJ2-3	NA	TGTGCCAGCAGGGGACGGGGGGCCTACACAGATACGCAGTATTTT	CASRGRGAYTDTQYF
TRBV19	NA	TRBJ1-2	TRBD1	TGTGCCAGTACCTCTTATAAGGGACAGCCCTATGGCTACACCTTC	CASTSYKGQPYGYTF
TRBV10-3	NA	TRBJ1-3	NA	TGTGCCATCAGTGAGTACACCTCTGGAAACACCATATATTTT	CAISEYTSGNTIYF
TRBV6-5	NA	TRBJ1-2	TRBD1	TGTGCCAGCAGTCGGACAGGCGTGGGCTACACCTTC	CASSRTGVGYTF
TRBV6-2/TRBV6-3	once	TRBJ2-5	NA	TGTGCCAGCAGTAGCCCGGGACATCTACAAGAGACCCAGTACTTC	CASSSPGHLQETQYF
TRBV2	NA	TRBJ2-7	NA	TGTGCCAGCAGCCTTCGTTCGAACAATCTAGAGCAGTACTTC	CASSLRSNNLEQYF
TRBV20-1	NA	TRBJ2-7	NA	TGCAGTGCGAGTCGGGGCACCTCCTACGAGCAGTACTTC	CSASRGTSYEQYF
TRBV7-3	NA	TRBJ2-7	TRBD2	TGTGCCAGCAGCTTAGGGTTAGCGGGTCCCTACGAGCAGTACTTC	CASSLGLAGPYEQYF
TRBV30	NA	TRBJ2-3	NA	TGTGCCTGGAGGGCGGGGCCAGATACGCAGTATTTT	CAWRAGPDTQYF
TRBV24-1	NA	TRBJ2-5	TRBD1	TGTGCTTCACAGGGGTCGGAGACCCAGTACTTC	CASQGSETQYF
TRBV11-3	NA	TRBJ2-3	TRBD1	TGTGCCAGCAGCGCCCGGACAGGGGAAGATACGCAGTATTTT	CASSARTGEDTQYF
TRBV6-5	NA	TRBJ1-5	TRBD1	TGTGCCAGCAGTCGGACAGGGGCTCGGGAGCAGCCCCAGCATTTT	CASSRTGAREQPQHF
TRBV9	NA	TRBJ1-4	NA	TGTGCCAGCAGCGTAGAAGGCAGGACATATGAAAAACTGTTTTTT	CASSVEGRTYEKLFF
TRBV28	NA	TRBJ1-2	NA	TGTGCCAGCAGCCCAAACTCGCGAGGCTACACCTTC	CASSPNSRGYTF
TRBV9	NA	TRBJ2-2	NA	TGTGCCAGCAGCCCCATTGGGGCCGGGGAGCTGTTTTTT	CASSPIGAGELFF
TRBV3-1/TRBV3-2	NA	TRBJ1-2	TRBD1	TGTGCCAGCAGCCAAGTTTCCGGGACAGGGATTGGCTACACCTTC	CASSQVSGTGIGYTF
TRBV4-3	NA	TRBJ1-1	TRBD1	TGCGCCAGCAGCCCCGGGACAGGGGACACTGAAGCTTTCTTT	CASSPGTGDTEAFF
TRBV19	NA	TRBJ2-2	TRBD2	TGTGCCTCCCGGGGGGTTTCCGGGGAGCTGTTTTTT	CASRGVSGELFF
TRBV6-5	NA	TRBJ2-3	TRBD2	TGTGCCAGCACAGCTAGCGGGAGCGGACGGGATACGCAGTATTTT	CASTASGSGRDTQYF
TRBV28	NA	TRBJ2-7	NA	TGTGCCAGCAGTTCCTCGGGGGGCGGATCCTACGAGCAGTACTTC	CASSSSGGGSYEQYF
TRBV6-2/TRBV6-3	NA	TRBJ2-1	TRBD2	TGTGCCAGCAGTTACCGGGGACTAGCGGGAGGGCCCCCCTACAATGAGCAGTTCTTC	CASSYRGLAGGPPYNEQFF
TRBV6-4	few	TRBJ1-6	NA	TGTGCCAGCAGTGAAGGGGACAATTCACCCCTCCACTTT	CASSEGDNSPLHF
TRBV10-3	NA	TRBJ2-7	NA	TGTGCCATCAGTGAGCTGGGAAGGCGGGACGACTACGAGCAGTACTTC	CAISELGRRDDYEQYF
TRBV13	NA	TRBJ1-2	NA	TGTGCCAGCAGCGCTAGGACGGGCATGGACTATGGCTACACCTTC	CASSARTGMDYGYTF
TRBV7-8	NA	TRBJ2-1	NA	TGTGCCAGCAGCTCCCCCCATCGACAGCTCGGAGCTGAGCAGTTCTTC	CASSSPHRQLGAEQFF
TRBV5-4	once	TRBJ2-1	NA	TGTGCCAGCAGGACCTATAGGGACCCCTACAATGAGCAGTTCTTC	CASRTYRDPYNEQFF
TRBV19	once	TRBJ2-2	TRBD1	TGTGCCAGTAGTTGGGCAGGGGGTACCGGGGAGCTGTTTTTT	CASSWAGGTGELFF
TRBV19	NA	TRBJ1-3	NA	TGTGCCAGTAGTATCCTTCTCGGGGGCTCTGGAAACACCATATATTTT	CASSILLGGSGNTIYF